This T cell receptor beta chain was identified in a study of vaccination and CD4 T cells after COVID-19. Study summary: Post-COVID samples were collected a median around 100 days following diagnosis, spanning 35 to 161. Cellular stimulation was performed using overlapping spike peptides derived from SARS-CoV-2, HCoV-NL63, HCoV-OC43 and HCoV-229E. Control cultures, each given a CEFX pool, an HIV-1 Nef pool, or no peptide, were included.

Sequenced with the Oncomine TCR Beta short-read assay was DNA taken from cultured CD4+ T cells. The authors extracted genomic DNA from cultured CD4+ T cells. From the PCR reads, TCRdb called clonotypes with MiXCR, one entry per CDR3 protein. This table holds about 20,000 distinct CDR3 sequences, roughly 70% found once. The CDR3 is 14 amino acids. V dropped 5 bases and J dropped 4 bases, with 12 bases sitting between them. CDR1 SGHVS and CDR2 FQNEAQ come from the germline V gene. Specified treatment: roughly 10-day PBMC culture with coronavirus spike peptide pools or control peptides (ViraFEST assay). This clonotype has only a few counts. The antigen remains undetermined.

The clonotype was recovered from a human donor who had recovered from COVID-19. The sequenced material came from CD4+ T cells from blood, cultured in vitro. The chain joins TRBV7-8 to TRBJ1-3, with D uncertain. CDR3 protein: CASSPGEWGNTIYF. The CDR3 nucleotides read TGTGCCAGCAGCCCCGGAGAGTGGGGAAACACCATATATTTT.